This entry lists 4 T cell receptor beta chains sequenced from one sample in a study of T cell responses to AZD1222 COVID-19 vaccine. The table came from immunoSEQ multiplex PCR; TCRdb's copy has only in-frame clones and leaves some out. This sample has about 130,000 clones, with approximately 92% found just once. Sequences were derived from peripheral blood, sampled 28 days after the second AZD1222 dose. These receptor sequences come from an adult who received the AZD1222 COVID-19 vaccine.

This clone was recorded only once. This chain connects TRBV5-1 to TRBJ2-7; D possibly corresponds to TRBD1 (6 bases). V was clipped by 4 bases and J by 5 bases, with 22 bases between them. CDR3 length equals 16 residues. The germline V gene has CDR1 SGHRS and CDR2 YFSETQ. In nucleotides, the CDR3 is TGCGCCAGCAGCAAAGAACAGGGTAAATTAGGACACGAGCAGTACTTC. This sequence encodes CASSKEQGKLGHEQYF. Based on the CDR3 plus reference TRBV5-1 and TRBJ2-7, the full variable domain is KAGVTQTPRYLIKTRGQQVTLSCSPISGHRSVSWYQQTPGQGLQFLFEYFSETQRNKGNFPGRFSGRQFSNSRSEMNVSTLELGDSALYLCASSKEQGKLGHEQYFGPGTRLTVT.

The V gene is TRBV27, the J gene TRBJ1-1, with D uncertain. Trimming stripped 5 bases from V and 7 bases from J, with 14 bases between. Per germline, CDR1 MNHEY and CDR2 SMNVEV (reference sequence). There are 13 residues in the CDR3. Here the CDR3 reads CASSRTPGDEAFF. CDR3 nucleotide sequence: TGTGCCAGCAGTCGGACTCCCGGGGATGAAGCTTTCTTT.

The chain combines TRBV24-1 with TRBJ2-1, with no clear D. Germline V gives CDR1 KGHDR, CDR2 SFDVKD. Trimming pared 1 base from V and 3 bases from J, leaving 12 bases between. CDR3 length: 16 amino acids. The CDR3 DNA reads as TGTGCCACCAGTGATTTTCGGGTCAGAGACTACAATGAGCAGTTCTTC. Protein product: CATSDFRVRDYNEQFF.

This sequence joins TRBV27 and TRBJ2-7, with D possibly TRBD1 on 6 matching bases. V lost 5 bases and J lost 3, with 17 bases in between. The CDR3 is 15 amino acids. CDR1 is MNHEY and CDR2 is SMNVEV in the germline V gene (reference sequence). In nucleotides, the CDR3 is TGTGCCAGCAGTATGATGAGCTGGGACAACTACGAGCAGTACTTC. Translating it yields CASSMMSWDNYEQYF.